This record looks at one T cell receptor (beta chain) sequence and its context. This specimen comes from a study of T cell responses to AZD1222 COVID-19 vaccine. TCRdb keeps only in-frame clones here, not all; method: immunoSEQ multiplex PCR. The sample has 140,000 to 150,000 clones, under 95% seen once. This CDR3 has 17 amino acids. The trim removed 7 bases at V and 8 bases at J, leaving 21 bases unmatched. CDR1 and CDR2 from the germline V gene are MRHNA and SNTAGT. The TCR sequence derives from an adult in good health. The V call is TRBV6-4, the J call TRBJ1-2; TRBD1 matches at 8 bases. Material: peripheral blood, obtained on day 0 of AZD1222 vaccination. This CDR3 reads CASNWGPFTDRGNGYTF. CDR3 in DNA: TGTGCCAGCAACTGGGGCCCATTCACCGACAGGGGAAACGGCTACACCTTC.